These 17 T cell receptor beta chains were sequenced from one sample in a study of OX40 agonist ivuxolimab in advanced cancers. Repertoires were generated with immunoSEQ multiplex PCR, while TCRdb's copy carries only in-frame clones and drops some. The sample lists more than 80,000 clones, just over 90% occurring once. The specimen was CD4+ or CD8+ T cells sorted from blood, collected in a trial of the OX40 agonist ivuxolimab. Source of these receptors: an adult with an advanced solid tumor such as melanoma, head and neck, liver or kidney cancer.

The J gene is TRBJ2-3, the V gene TRBV7-2; maybe TRBD1 (5 bases). The germline V and J ends were trimmed by 10 bases and 2 bases, with 13 bases remaining between them. The germline gives CDR1 SGHTA, CDR2 FQGNSA. This CDR3 region has 13 residues. CDR3: CAIGAGITDTQYF. The CDR3 region has the DNA TGTGCCATCGGAGCAGGGATCACAGATACGCAGTATTTT.

This chain joins TRBV18 and TRBJ2-7; D is possibly TRBD2 (6 bases). Germline assignment: CDR1 KGHSH and CDR2 LQKENI. Trimming shortened V by 1 base and J by 4 bases, and 11 bases separated the two germline ends. There are 14 residues in the CDR3. CDR3 sequence: CASSPRGVSYEQYF. Written as DNA, the CDR3 is TGTGCCAGCTCACCACGCGGGGTCTCGTACGAGCAGTACTTC.

The gene calls are TRBV14 and TRBJ1-1; D call uncertain. Looked up from germline, CDR1 is SGHDN and CDR2 is FVKESK. The CDR3 contains 14 residues. Between the trimmed V and J ends, which lost 0 bases and 14 bases, there was a span of 19 bases. The CDR3 region is CASSQERMRTVPFF. In DNA form, the CDR3 reads TGTGCCAGCAGCCAAGAAAGGATGCGGACGGTTCCCTTCTTT. Complete variable domain (other parts from reference TRBV14 and TRBJ1-1): EAGVTQFPSHSVIEKGQTVTLRCDPISGHDNLYWYRRVMGKEIKFLLHFVKESKQDESGMPNNRFLAERTGGTYSTLKVQPAELEDSGVYFCASSQERMRTVPFFGQGTRLTVV.

This chain joins TRBV5-1 and TRBJ2-2; tentative D call: TRBD2 (5 bases). CDR1 is SGHRS and CDR2 is YFSETQ in the germline V gene. V lost 4 bases and J lost 6, with 13 bases in between. This CDR3 comprises 14 residues. The CDR3 protein is CASSVGPAAGELFF. CDR3 bases: TGCGCCAGCAGCGTCGGGCCAGCGGCCGGGGAGCTGTTTTTT.

This clone was observed a single time. This sequence joins TRBV10-3 and TRBJ1-2, with no clear D. This CDR3 has 16 residues. The germline V gene has CDR1 ENHRY and CDR2 SYGVKD. V was clipped by 0 bases and J by 2 bases, with 13 bases between them. The CDR3 DNA reads TGTGCCATCAGTGAGTCAACCCTTTTTAGGAACTATGGCTACACCTTC. Its translation: CAISESTLFRNYGYTF.

This clone was seen only once. The V gene is TRBV19, the J gene TRBJ2-7, with D uncertain. The V and J ends lost 9 bases and 0 bases respectively, with 12 bases between them. The CDR3 has 13 amino acids. Germline V lookup: CDR1 LNHDA, CDR2 SQIVND (reference sequence). The CDR3 loop reads CASGSPSSYEQYF. The DNA for the CDR3 is TGTGCCAGCGGGTCCCCCAGCTCCTACGAGCAGTACTTC.

The chain uses TRBV28 and TRBJ1-6, with a weak D call TRBD1 (6 bases). The germline V and J ends were trimmed by 5 bases and 6 bases, with 14 bases remaining between them. The CDR3 is made up of 15 amino acids. Per the germline V gene, CDR1 is MDHEN and CDR2 is SYDVKM. The CDR3, as DNA: TGTGCCAGCAGTCCTTCGGACAGAAGTAATTCACCCCTCCACTTT. It yields the protein CASSPSDRSNSPLHF.

The rearrangement uses TRBV7-2 and TRBJ1-2; 9 bases match TRBD1. The trim removed 5 bases at V and 4 bases at J, leaving 5 bases unmatched. This CDR3 is 14 amino acids long. CDR1 is SGHTA and CDR2 is FQGNSA in the germline V gene. The CDR3 nucleotides are TGTGCCAGCAGCGTCGACAGGGGGAGCTATGGCTACACCTTC. Amino acids: CASSVDRGSYGYTF.

Comment on this clone: The limits of the CDR3 on the DNA are not certain, so only TCRdb's listed CDR3 is given. The J gene is TRBJ1-6, the V gene TRBV28. Germline V CDR1 and CDR2: MDHEN, SYDVKM. The CDR3 is 12 residues long, counting both termini. The CDR3 region is CASTKVGGGTHF.

The rearrangement uses TRBV19 and TRBJ1-6; no clear D gene. The V end was cut by 5 bases, the J end by 0 bases, with 14 bases between. Germline CDR1 reads LNHDA; CDR2 reads SQIVND (reference sequence). The CDR3 sequence is 17 residues long. CDR3 amino acids: CASSDLGRSSYNSPLHF. The CDR3 region has the DNA TGTGCCAGTAGTGATTTGGGAAGGTCCTCCTATAATTCACCCCTCCACTTT.

V usage is TRBV19 and J usage is TRBJ2-2; D tentatively fits TRBD1 or TRBD2 (5 bases each). The CDR3 sequence is 15 residues long. Trimming left V 7 bases short and J 1 base short, with 13 bases between. Germline loops: CDR1 LNHDA, CDR2 SQIVND (reference sequence). The CDR3 coding sequence is TGTGCCAGTATGGGGCTCGCGGGGAACACCGGGGAGCTGTTTTTT. Its translation: CASMGLAGNTGELFF.

The chain links TRBV7-9 to TRBJ2-3; the D is unclear. The V end was cut by 5 bases, the J end by 5 bases, with 20 bases between. Germline V gene lookup returns CDR1 SEHNR and CDR2 FQNEAQ (reference sequence). CDR3 length equals 16 residues. This CDR3 reads CASSPGHPKGLDTQYF. CDR3 in DNA: TGTGCCAGCAGCCCCGGCCACCCGAAGGGCCTAGATACGCAGTATTTT. The full variable domain, in which reference TRBV7-9 and TRBJ2-3 provide the parts outside the CDR3, is DTGVSQNPRHKITKRGQNVTFRCDPISEHNRLYWYRQTLGQGPEFLTYFQNEAQLEKSRLLSDRFSAERPKGSFSTLEIQRTEQGDSAMYLCASSPGHPKGLDTQYFGPGTRLTVL.

V is TRBV4-3 and J is TRBJ1-2; D call uncertain. There are 15 residues in the CDR3. Trimming pared 0 bases from V and 7 bases from J, leaving 15 bases between. CDR1 is LGHNA and CDR2 is YSLEER in the germline V gene. The CDR3 spells CASSQEGLLTSGYTF. As DNA, the CDR3 is TGCGCCAGCAGCCAAGAGGGCCTCCTAACCTCTGGCTACACCTTC.

The chain joins TRBV18 to TRBJ2-3; D gene ambiguous. Per the germline V gene, CDR1 is KGHSH and CDR2 is LQKENI. Deletions cut 2 bases from V and 4 bases from J, with 4 bases between. The CDR3 consists of 12 residues. CDR3: CASSPTSDTQYF. The DNA for the CDR3 is TGTGCCAGCTCACCAACGTCAGATACGCAGTATTTT.

The V gene is TRBV6-5, the J gene TRBJ1-2; 7 positions match TRBD1. With 4 bases clipped from V and 2 bases from J, the junction kept 7 bases outside the gene matches. Germline V lookup: CDR1 MNHEY, CDR2 SVGAGI. CDR3 size: 15 residues. Here the CDR3 DNA reads TGTGCCAGCAGTTCAGAGGGGGCAGAGAACTATGGCTACACCTTC. Protein product: CASSSEGAENYGYTF.

The rearrangement links TRBV6-5 to TRBJ1-3; D gene uncertain. The CDR3 totals 14 residues. Germline values: CDR1 MNHEY, CDR2 SVGAGI. The V end was cut by 4 bases, the J end by 4 bases, with 11 bases between. The chain's CDR3 is CASSSSRLGNTIYF. The CDR3 DNA reads TGTGCCAGCAGTTCCAGTAGACTCGGAAACACCATATATTTT.

The genes are TRBV15 and TRBJ1-1, with a weak D call TRBD1 (6 bases). The CDR3 is 13 amino acids. V lost 2 bases and J lost 6, with 10 bases in between. Germline CDR1 and CDR2: LNHNV and YYDKDF (reference sequence). DNA for the CDR3: TGTGCCACCAGCAGAAAACAGGGTGCTGAAGCTTTCTTT. This encodes CATSRKQGAEAFF.